Listed here are 2 T cell receptor beta chains from one sample, sequenced in a study of CXCR3-negative and CXCR3-positive naive CD8 T cells. No antigens are known for them. The TRB libraries of cDNA were built by UMI-labeled 5' RACE. Reanalyzing the 5' RACE reads, TCRdb keeps one entry per CDR3 protein, without DNA. This sample's table reports some 6,600 distinct CDR3 sequences. Study-level points and caveats: The TRB CDR3s that CXCR3-positive naive cells carried were more hydrophobic than those of CXCR3-negative naive cells.

Input material: naive CXCR3+ CD8+ T cells from blood. Sample subset: CD45RO-CCR7+CD27+CD95- naive CD8+ T cells expressing CXCR3 (TNR3+). The receptors were sampled from a human donor in good health. Some clones in this sample may be carry-over from other donors' samples.

The chain links TRBV4-1 to TRBJ1-1; TCRdb names TRBD1, which stays unverified in the absence of DNA. Germline CDR1 MGHRA, CDR2 YSYEKL. The CDR3 sequence is 16 residues long. CDR3 protein: CASSSGQGFGYAEAFF.

This clonotype shows up as medium-sized by frequency. The rearrangement uses TRBV6-4 and TRBJ2-1; TCRdb proposes TRBD1, but this gene call is untestable without DNA. There are 13 residues in the CDR3. Per the germline V gene, CDR1 is MRHNA and CDR2 is SNTAGT. The CDR3 reads CASSATGYNEQFF.